These 20 T cell receptor beta chains came from one sample sequenced in a study of Ad26.COV2.S vaccination and SARS-CoV-2 variants. Described treatment: over 15 received Ad26.COV2.S at low or high dose, single or two shots; five or six received placebo; per-sample allocation not given. Sampling happened 63 days after the first vaccine or placebo injection. Assay used: immunoSEQ multiplex PCR; TCRdb lists only in-frame clones, some missing. The repertoire holds about 680,000 clones, with around 92% as singletons. The sample here was peripheral blood, taken in a trial of Ad26.COV2.S vaccine versus placebo. Every receptor here comes from a person between 18 and 59 years old who received the Ad26.COV2.S COVID-19 vaccine or a placebo.

The rearrangement uses TRBV29-1 and TRBJ2-1, with TRBD2 matching 7 bases. CDR3 length: 17 amino acids. V shed 3 bases, J shed 2 bases, and the junction held 13 bases outside the gene matches. Per the germline V gene, CDR1 is SQVTM and CDR2 is ANQGSEA. CDR3 sequence: CSVEGGEWAITYNEQFF. The DNA for the CDR3 is TGCAGCGTTGAGGGAGGGGAGTGGGCAATTACCTACAATGAGCAGTTCTTC.

This clone was seen a few times. The chain recombines TRBV5-5 with TRBJ2-7; D uncertain. Germline V gene data show CDR1 as SGHKS and CDR2 as YYEKEE (reference sequence). V dropped 7 bases and J dropped 4 bases, with 9 bases sitting between them. The CDR3 has 11 residues. This CDR3 reads CASGPSYEQYF. CDR3 DNA sequence: TGTGCCAGCGGTCCTTCGTACGAGCAGTACTTC.

V and J are TRBV18 and TRBJ2-7; 8 bases map to TRBD1. This CDR3 region has 14 residues. Germline trimming cut 6 bases from V and 5 bases from J; bases unmatched to any gene: 9. The germline CDR1 and CDR2 sequences are KGHSH and LQKENI. CDR3 sequence (DNA): TGTGCCAGCTCCTCCGCGACAGGGGAGGACGAGCAGTACTTC. As protein: CASSSATGEDEQYF.

This chain joins TRBV6-6 and TRBJ2-7; weak D call: TRBD1 (6 bases). Trimming shortened V by 8 bases and J by 3 bases, and 11 bases separated the two germline ends. This CDR3 spans 12 amino acids. Germline V CDR1 and CDR2: MNHNY, SVGAGI (reference sequence). CDR3 sequence reads: CASRQAIYEQYF. The CDR3 DNA is TGTGCCAGCCGACAGGCAATCTACGAGCAGTACTTC.

The sample holds one count of this clone. The rearrangement uses TRBV5-1 and TRBJ1-1; 7 positions agree with TRBD1. The V gene end was trimmed by 4 bases and the J gene end by 0 bases; junction bases not matched to a gene: 6. Germline CDR1 is SGHRS and CDR2 is YFSETQ. The CDR3 is made up of 15 amino acids. CDR3: CASSQAGGMNTEAFF. The CDR3 DNA follows: TGCGCCAGCAGCCAGGCAGGGGGGATGAACACTGAAGCTTTCTTT.

The V call is TRBV5-1, the J call TRBJ2-1; possibly TRBD1 for D (6 bases). V lost 1 base to trimming and J lost 6 bases, with 8 bases between them. Germline V CDR1 and CDR2: SGHRS, YFSETQ. The CDR3 covers 13 residues. In nucleotides, the CDR3 is TGCGCCAGCAGCTTGCTAGGGGGCAATGAGCAGTTCTTC. Translating gives CASSLLGGNEQFF.

This CDR3 reads CASSKRSAYEQYF. CDR3 in DNA: TGTGCCAGTAGTAAACGTAGTGCCTACGAGCAGTACTTC. This chain connects TRBV19 to TRBJ2-7; D is unresolved. V lost 4 bases and J lost 2, with 9 bases in between. Germline-derived CDR1 and CDR2 are LNHDA and SQIVND (reference sequence). This CDR3 is built from 13 residues.

This chain connects TRBV4-2 to TRBJ2-3, with D perhaps matching TRBD2 (5 bases). Germline values: CDR1 LGHNA, CDR2 YNFKEQ. V was shortened by 4 bases and J by 6 bases, with 14 bases between the two germline ends. The CDR3 contains 14 residues. The CDR3, as DNA: TGTGCCAGCAGCCCCCCTAGCTCGCGGGATACGCAGTATTTT. This encodes CASSPPSSRDTQYF.

This chain joins TRBV11-2 and TRBJ2-1; 9 bases align to TRBD2. The CDR3 is made up of 15 amino acids. The V segment lost 5 bases and the J segment 8 bases; nucleotides outside the gene matches: 10. In germline, CDR1 is SGHAT, CDR2 FQNNGV. Here the CDR3 DNA reads TGTGCCAGCAGCCAGACCGGGACTAGCATGCATGAGCAGTTCTTC. This encodes CASSQTGTSMHEQFF.

The chain couples TRBV30 to TRBJ1-6; TRBD1 aligns across 8 bases. Germline loops: CDR1 GTSNPN, CDR2 SVGIG (reference sequence). V was clipped by 2 bases and J by 7 bases; unmatched bases: 13. The CDR3 spans 17 residues. CDR3 loop: CAWSRDRTGIPNSPLHF. CDR3 in DNA: TGTGCCTGGAGTAGGGATCGGACAGGGATCCCCAATTCACCCCTCCACTTT.

The V call is TRBV24-1, the J call TRBJ1-5, with D unresolved. The ends were cut back, 4 bases at V and 6 bases at J, with 12 bases in the middle. CDR1 KGHDR and CDR2 SFDVKD come from the germline V gene. The CDR3 has 14 residues. The DNA of the CDR3 is TGTGCCACCAGTGACTCCGGACTGATTCAGCCCCAGCATTTT. This gives the protein CATSDSGLIQPQHF.

The V call is TRBV5-5, the J call TRBJ1-5; no definite D call. CDR3 size: 14 residues. CDR1 and CDR2 from the germline V gene are SGHKS and YYEKEE (reference sequence). V lost 4 bases and J lost 3, with 11 bases in between. This chain's CDR3 is CASSQQSTNQPQHF. CDR3 nucleotides: TGTGCCAGCAGCCAACAGAGTACCAATCAGCCCCAGCATTTT.

This clone occurred once. V is TRBV6-5 and J is TRBJ1-2, with 9 bases lining up with TRBD1. In germline, CDR1 is MNHEY, CDR2 SVGAGI. V trimming: 7 bases; J trimming: 4 bases; junction bases outside the gene matches: 10. The CDR3 covers 15 residues. CDR3 amino acids: CASMDTGGQGYGYTF. Written as DNA, the CDR3 is TGTGCCAGCATGGACACAGGGGGCCAGGGCTATGGCTACACCTTC.

This chain links TRBV11-1 with TRBJ2-5; perhaps TRBD2 as D (5 bases). V lost 1 base and J lost 5, with 8 bases in between. CDR1 and CDR2 from the germline V gene are SGHAT and FQDESV (reference sequence). The CDR3 extends over 13 amino acids. CDR3 nucleotides: TGTGCCAGCAGCTTAGTAACGGGGGAGACCCAGTACTTC. It specifies CASSLVTGETQYF.

The rearrangement links TRBV19 to TRBJ1-2; D might be TRBD1 (5 bases). V was clipped by 6 bases and J by 5 bases, with 16 bases between them. There are 14 residues in the CDR3. Germline V CDR1 and CDR2: LNHDA, SQIVND (reference sequence). CDR3 sequence reads: CASSPMGELYGYTF. In DNA, the CDR3 is TGTGCCAGTAGCCCGATGGGGGAACTTTATGGCTACACCTTC.

This chain uses TRBV4-2 with TRBJ2-7, with 8 positions matching TRBD1. Germline values: CDR1 LGHNA, CDR2 YNFKEQ. This CDR3 is 17 amino acids long. The V and J ends lost 0 bases and 2 bases, in that order; junction bases with no gene match: 9. The CDR3 DNA sequence: TGTGCCAGCAGCCAAGACCCTCCCGGACAGGGCGCCTACGAGCAGTACTTC. Encoded protein: CASSQDPPGQGAYEQYF.

This CDR3 is CASIGTGGAGANVLTF. The CDR3 bases are TGTGCCAGTATAGGGACAGGGGGCGCTGGGGCCAACGTCCTGACTTTC. J is TRBJ2-6 and V is TRBV19; 12 nucleotides agree with TRBD1. Germline trimming cut 7 bases from V and 2 bases from J; bases unmatched to any gene: 3. The CDR3 sequence is 16 residues long. Germline CDR1 LNHDA, CDR2 SQIVND (reference sequence).

The chain uses TRBV7-9 and TRBJ1-1, with no clear D. The germline CDR1 and CDR2 sequences are SEHNR and FQNEAQ (reference sequence). V lost 4 bases and J lost 6, with 18 bases in between. The CDR3 consists of 15 residues. The CDR3, as DNA: TGTGCCAGCAGCTCTAGGACCGCCCGAACGTCTGAAGCTTTCTTT. Translated, it gives CASSSRTARTSEAFF.

This chain uses TRBV5-1 with TRBJ1-6, with a tentative D call TRBD1 (5 bases). Between the trimmed V and J ends, which lost 7 bases and 5 bases, there was a span of 13 bases. CDR1 and CDR2 from the germline V gene are SGHRS and YFSETQ. This CDR3 is built from 14 residues. In DNA, the CDR3 is TGCGCCAGCTCGGGGGAGACAAATAATTCACCCCTCCACTTT. The encoded protein is CASSGETNNSPLHF.

The rearrangement uses TRBV15 and TRBJ2-3; no definite D call. Trimming left V 3 bases short and J 6 bases short, with 13 bases between. This CDR3 comprises 14 residues. Germline-derived CDR1 and CDR2 are LNHNV and YYDKDF (reference sequence). The CDR3 loop reads CATSRLVGSDTQYF. In DNA form, the CDR3 reads TGTGCCACCAGCAGGTTGGTGGGGTCTGATACGCAGTATTTT.